Detailed here is one T cell receptor (beta chain). The data originate from a study of beta chain features in type 1 diabetes. Investigators reverse transcribed all isolated RNA, so they sequenced expressed TCRB transcripts. Assay used: immunoSEQ multiplex PCR; TCRdb lists only in-frame clones, some missing. The repertoire has hundreds of thousands of clones, 14% of them found once; the top ten carry about 6.7%. The CDR3 covers 15 residues. The ends lost 2 bases at V and 2 bases at J; junction bases unmatched: 6. CDR1 and CDR2 from the germline V gene are SGDLS and YYNGEE. The chain has TRBV9 and TRBJ2-5; 7 positions agree with TRBD2. What was sequenced was central memory CD4+ T cells from blood. This sequence originates from a young man in good health. The CDR3 region is CASSVSAGEQETQYF. CDR3 DNA: TGTGCCAGCAGCGTGTCCGCGGGGGAACAAGAGACCCAGTACTTC.